Listed below are T cell receptor beta chains from one sample, sequenced in a study of OX40 agonist ivuxolimab in advanced cancers. Clones were sequenced by immunoSEQ multiplex PCR, and TCRdb holds only the in-frame ones, with some missing. The table has 70,000 to 80,000 clones, about 81% seen once. The input for sequencing was CD4+ or CD8+ T cells sorted from blood, taken in a trial of the OX40 agonist ivuxolimab. Source of these receptors: an adult with an advanced solid tumor such as melanoma, head and neck, liver or kidney cancer. The CDR3 runs from the conserved cysteine through the conserved F or W. D genes are given only for firm matches. Expanded clones get a size class; other rows say once, few or many, or leave the size out.

.	TRBV7-6	TRBJ2-3	.	15	TGTGCCAGCAGCTTAGGAGGTCCTAGCACAGATACGCAGTATTTT	CASSLGGPSTDTQYF
.	TRBV19	TRBJ2-1	.	13	TGTGCCAGTAGTATCCAGCGGTCGAATGAGCAGTTCTTC	CASSIQRSNEQFF
TRBD1	TRBV30	TRBJ1-2	few	12	TGTGCCTGGAGTCGACAGGGCCGAGGCTACACCTTC	CAWSRQGRGYTF
.	TRBV7-9	TRBJ2-5	few	17	TGTGCCAGCAGCTTAAGCAGAGCGGGTGTAAGCCAAGAGACCCAGTACTTC	CASSLSRAGVSQETQYF
TRBD2	TRBV28	TRBJ2-6	.	15	TGTGCCAGCAGTTTCGGGGGGTCTGGGGCCAACGTCCTGACTTTC	CASSFGGSGANVLTF
.	TRBV9	TRBJ1-3	.	16	TGTGCCAGCAGCGTGGGAGGACAAAACTCTGGAAACACCATATATTTT	CASSVGGQNSGNTIYF
.	TRBV6-1	TRBJ1-1	once	13	TGTGCAACCCGGTCGGCACGGAACACTGAAGCTTTCTTT	CATRSARNTEAFF
.	TRBV19	TRBJ2-7	.	13	TGTGCCAGTATTCCGGGGCCCTTTTACGAGCAGTACTTC	CASIPGPFYEQYF
.	TRBV15	TRBJ1-2	.	14	TGTGCCACCAGCAGAGAAGGGGTTAACTATGGCTACACCTTC	CATSREGVNYGYTF
.	TRBV7-8	TRBJ2-7	.	11	TGTGCCAGCAGCACCTCCTACGAGCAGTACTTC	CASSTSYEQYF
TRBD1	TRBV7-8	TRBJ2-1	.	16	TGTGCCAGCAGCAGTTCGAGGGGGCCGGTAAACAATGAGCAGTTCTTC	CASSSSRGPVNNEQFF
.	TRBV29-1	TRBJ1-1	.	10	TGCAGCGCCGCAGGGGTGGGGGCTTTCTTT	CSAAGVGAFF
.	TRBV7-2	TRBJ1-2	.	14	TGTGCCAGCAGGTCCTCACGTATCCGATATGGCTACACCTTC	CASRSSRIRYGYTF
.	TRBV18	TRBJ1-3	once	17	TGTGCCAGCTCACCTCTCGTCACAGCAAGCTCTGGAAACACCATATATTTT	CASSPLVTASSGNTIYF
.	TRBV27	TRBJ1-6	.	15	TGTGCCAGCAGTGGGATCAGGGAGAGAAATTCACCCCTCCACTTT	CASSGIRERNSPLHF
.	TRBV7-2	TRBJ1-1	.	16	TGTGCCAGCAGTTTTCTCATACCCCCGGGACCGACTGGTGCTTTCTTT	CASSFLIPPGPTGAFF
TRBD1	TRBV4-3	TRBJ2-1	few	16	TGCGCCAGCAGCCAAGCCGGGACAGGGGGCTACAATGAGCAGTTCTTC	CASSQAGTGGYNEQFF
.	TRBV2	TRBJ1-2	few	13	TGTGCCAGCAGTGACCCTCGGGGCTATGGCTACACCTTC	CASSDPRGYGYTF
.	TRBV29-1	TRBJ2-1	.	16	TGCAGCGTCCTAGCACTAGGTCCGCGGAGCTCCAATGAGCAGTTCTTC	CSVLALGPRSSNEQFF
TRBD1	TRBV6-5	TRBJ2-7	.	15	TGTGCCAGCAGGCCCGGGGCAGGGGGCAATCGAGAGCAGTACTTC	CASRPGAGGNREQYF
.	TRBV9	TRBJ1-2	.	13	TGTGCCAGCAGCGTGACTGGGCACTATGGCTACACCTTC	CASSVTGHYGYTF
.	TRBV4-1	TRBJ1-3	.	14	TGCGCCAGCAGCCAGCAACCACGGTGGGACACCATATATTTT	CASSQQPRWDTIYF
.	TRBV7-9	TRBJ1-4	few	14	TGTGCCAGCAGCTTAGGGACCCTTAATGAAAAACTGTTTTTT	CASSLGTLNEKLFF
.	TRBV25-1	TRBJ2-5	.	13	TGTGCCAGCAGTAAAGGGGTAAAAGAGACCCAGTACTTC	CASSKGVKETQYF
TRBD1	TRBV19	TRBJ1-3	.	17	TGTGCCAGTCATTCGTTGGGACAGGGTTTCTCTGGAAACACCATATATTTT	CASHSLGQGFSGNTIYF
.	TRBV4-2	TRBJ2-6	.	17	TGTGCCAGCAGCCAAGGTCCGTCCGGCTCTGGGGCCAACGTCCTGACTTTC	CASSQGPSGSGANVLTF
TRBD1	TRBV5-1	TRBJ1-1	.	14	TGCGCCAGCAGCCTAAGACAGGGGCCAGATGAAGCTTTCTTT	CASSLRQGPDEAFF
.	TRBV7-2	TRBJ1-5	.	14	TGTGCCAGCAGCTTAGTGGAGGGTGGTCAGCCCCAGCATTTT	CASSLVEGGQPQHF
TRBD1	TRBV5-6	TRBJ2-7	.	14	TGTGCCAGCAGTTCGGGACAGGGGCGACACGAGCAGTACTTC	CASSSGQGRHEQYF
.	TRBV7-2	TRBJ1-2	.	14	TGTGCCAGCAGCCAGACAGGTTCTAACTATGGCTACACCTTC	CASSQTGSNYGYTF
.	TRBV5-8	TRBJ1-1	.	14	TGTGCCAGCAGCTTAGATCTGGGACGGGGTGAAGCTTTCTTT	CASSLDLGRGEAFF
.	TRBV4-1	TRBJ1-5	.	15	TGCGCCAGCAGCCAACAAGGCCTATTCAATCAGCCCCAGCATTTT	CASSQQGLFNQPQHF
TRBD1	TRBV5-5	TRBJ1-6	.	15	TGTGCCAGCAGCGTTAGACAGGGGTTTGGTTCACCCCTCCACTTT	CASSVRQGFGSPLHF
.	TRBV2	TRBJ2-3	.	11	TGTGCCAGCGCGACAGGTAATACGCAGTATTTT	CASATGNTQYF
.	TRBV5-1	TRBJ1-6	large	14	TGCGCCAGCAGCTTGGCCCCGGGGGACTCACCCCTCCACTTT	CASSLAPGDSPLHF
.	TRBV6-5	TRBJ1-6	.	13	TGTGCCAGCCGCAGACAGGTCCTTTCACCCCTCCACTTT	CASRRQVLSPLHF
.	TRBV2	TRBJ1-1	once	14	TGTGCCAGCAGTGAATTCGAGGCCTACACTGAAGCTTTCTTT	CASSEFEAYTEAFF
.	TRBV7-7	TRBJ2-1	.	17	TGTGCCAGCAGCTTAGGGGGAACTCGAACAGCCTACAATGAGCAGTTCTTC	CASSLGGTRTAYNEQFF
.	TRBV11-1	TRBJ1-1	.	14	TGTGCCAGCAGCCCTCGGGGGGTGAACACTGAAGCTTTCTTT	CASSPRGVNTEAFF
.	TRBV6-5	TRBJ1-4	once	14	TGTGCCAGCAGTGTCGACAGGCGCCGTGAAAAACTGTTTTTT	CASSVDRRREKLFF
.	TRBV6-1	TRBJ1-2	.	11	TGTGCCAGCAGTTCGCACTATGGCTACACCTTC	CASSSHYGYTF
.	TRBV7-6	TRBJ1-1	.	15	TGTGCCAGCAGCTTACAACGGGGGGAGAACACTGAAGCTTTCTTT	CASSLQRGENTEAFF
.	TRBV6-5	TRBJ2-2	.	13	TGTGCCAGCAGCCTCGTAGCGCCCGGGGAGCTGTTTTTT	CASSLVAPGELFF
TRBD2	TRBV5-5	TRBJ2-3	.	15	TGTGCCAGCAGCTTGGATCTAGCGGACCGGGATACGCAGTATTTT	CASSLDLADRDTQYF
TRBD1	TRBV4-1	TRBJ2-5	.	14	TGCGCCAGCAGCCAAGGGACAGGACTCAGGACCCAGTACTTC	CASSQGTGLRTQYF
.	TRBV9	TRBJ2-2	.	14	TGTGCCAGCAGTCCGACTTTGAACACCGGGGAGCTGTTTTTT	CASSPTLNTGELFF